This T cell receptor beta chain is drawn from a study of shared clonotypes between healthy human individuals. Generated by immunoSEQ multiplex PCR, the TCRdb table keeps only in-frame clones and is missing some. The data show approximately 2,000,000 clones, over 85% seen once. Germline CDR1 ENHRY, CDR2 SYGVKD. The CDR3 length is 14 residues. The trim removed 6 bases at V and 5 bases at J, leaving 6 bases unmatched. Terminally differentiated effector memory CD45RA+ cells were excluded from the naive CD8 cells, which were CD45RO-negative and positively selected for CCR7. This clone appeared a single time.

The specimen was naive CD8+ T cells from PBMCs. The TCR comes from a man between 18 and 29 years old in good health. Some clones in this sample may be carry-over from other donors' samples. The V gene is TRBV10-3, the J gene TRBJ2-3; TRBD2 aligns across 9 bases. The CDR3 region is CAISAGGLGDTQYF. Here the CDR3 DNA reads TGTGCCATCAGCGCGGGAGGGCTGGGAGATACGCAGTATTTT.